The rows below give T cell receptor beta chains drawn from one sample of a study of cytomegalovirus exposure and HLA in healthy donors. Clones were sequenced by immunoSEQ multiplex PCR, and TCRdb holds only the in-frame ones, with some missing. The table has roughly 190,000 clones, around 81% seen once. Source material: PBMCs. Every receptor here comes from a man between 18 and 35 years old in good health and CMV-seronegative. The CDR3 runs from the conserved cysteine through the conserved F or W. The D gene is left open where the match is weak. A clone size is listed for some rows: how often the clone was seen (once, few, many), or a class if it is expanded.

DNA | CDR3 | J | D | size | V
TGTGCCAGCAGCTTCCAGGGTTCCGACGAGCAGTACTTC | CASSFQGSDEQYF | TRBJ2-7 | - | - | TRBV5-4
TGTGCCAGTAACCCTACAGGGACGGCTAACTATGGCTACACCTTC | CASNPTGTANYGYTF | TRBJ1-2 | - | - | TRBV19
TGCAGTGCTCGGGAAGTCGAGACCCAGTACTTC | CSAREVETQYF | TRBJ2-5 | - | few | TRBV20-1
TGTGCCAGCAGCGACAGGGGGGTGGGCACTGAAGCTTTCTTT | CASSDRGVGTEAFF | TRBJ1-1 | TRBD1 | - | TRBV28
TGCGCCAGCAGAAGGGACAGTGTCTCTAGAGAGCAGTACTTC | CASRRDSVSREQYF | TRBJ2-7 | TRBD1 | - | TRBV10-1
TGTGCCAGAAGCTTAGACGACGGGCGGGGCGGGATTAGCACAGATACGCAGTATTTT | CARSLDDGRGGISTDTQYF | TRBJ2-3 | - | - | TRBV7-5
TGTGCCAGCAGCCTACGGGCCGCCGGGGGGAGGTACACCTTC | CASSLRAAGGRYTF | TRBJ1-2 | - | - | TRBV14
TGTGCCAGCAGCTTAACTACAAGGATCTACGAGCAGTACTTC | CASSLTTRIYEQYF | TRBJ2-7 | - | - | TRBV7-2
TGTGCCAGCAGCTCGACAGGATCTGGAAACACCATATATTTT | CASSSTGSGNTIYF | TRBJ1-3 | - | - | TRBV7-9
TGTGCCAGCAGTTTATTTTCGGACAGGGGGCGCGGGGGCTACACCTTC | CASSLFSDRGRGGYTF | TRBJ1-2 | TRBD1 | once | TRBV28
TGTGCCAGCAGCCAAGAAGGGCAGGGTTCGGGCAATGAGCAGTTCTTC | CASSQEGQGSGNEQFF | TRBJ2-1 | - | - | TRBV4-2
TGTGCCAGCAGTGTCCTAGGTCAAGAGACCCAGTACTTC | CASSVLGQETQYF | TRBJ2-5 | - | - | TRBV2
TGTGCCAGCAATTTAGGGGGCGCCGGGGAGCTGTTTTTT | CASNLGGAGELFF | TRBJ2-2 | TRBD1 | - | TRBV25-1
TGTGCCAGCAGCTTGGAGGGGGCTGGGGGGCCAGATACGCAGTATTTT | CASSLEGAGGPDTQYF | TRBJ2-3 | - | once | TRBV5-5
TGCAGCGTCAAACCCATGGGGAGTCAAGAGACCCAGTACTTC | CSVKPMGSQETQYF | TRBJ2-5 | - | - | TRBV29-1
TGTGCCAGCAGCCCCGGACAGATCGATGAAAAACTGTTTTTT | CASSPGQIDEKLFF | TRBJ1-4 | - | - | TRBV7-9
TGTGCCAGCAGCTTAGCGGGAGGAGTTATCTTC | CASSLAGGVIF | TRBJ2-1 | - | - | TRBV7-8
TGTGCCAGCTCCGGGACAGCCGATTATGGCTACACCTTC | CASSGTADYGYTF | TRBJ1-2 | TRBD1 | - | TRBV18
TGTGCCAGTAGTAGGCGGGGACTCTACGAGCAGTACTTC | CASSRRGLYEQYF | TRBJ2-7 | - | - | TRBV25-1
TGTGCCAGCAGCCTTCCCCCTCCAGAGACCCAGTACTTC | CASSLPPPETQYF | TRBJ2-5 | - | - | TRBV5-5
TGTGCCAGCAGCTGGGACAGAATTCAGTACTTC | CASSWDRIQYF | TRBJ2-4 | TRBD1 | - | TRBV2
TGTGCCAGCAGCTTGGATTTTTCTAGCGGGAGTCTATACGAGCAGTACTTC | CASSLDFSSGSLYEQYF | TRBJ2-7 | TRBD2 | once | TRBV5-6
TGTGCCAGCAGTTTCGCGGCGGGAGGGCCTCCCCACAATGAGCAGTTCTTC | CASSFAAGGPPHNEQFF | TRBJ2-1 | TRBD2 | - | TRBV28
TGTGCCATCGGTCAGGGCGACACAGATACGCAGTATTTT | CAIGQGDTDTQYF | TRBJ2-3 | - | - | TRBV10-3
TGTGCCAGCAGCCAAGACCCGGGACTAGCGGGAGCGATGAACACCGGGGAGCTGTTTTTT | CASSQDPGLAGAMNTGELFF | TRBJ2-2 | TRBD2 | - | TRBV4-2
TGTGCCAGCAGCCCAACGGGAGCGGGGGGCATCTATGGCTACACCTTC | CASSPTGAGGIYGYTF | TRBJ1-2 | - | - | TRBV7-3
TGCAGGGTCGCCCCGGGGGGGGCATCCAATGAGCAGTTCTTC | CRVAPGGASNEQFF | TRBJ2-1 | TRBD2 | few | TRBV29-1
TGCGCCAGCAGCCCTGGAGCCATATACCAAGAAACCCAGTACTTC | CASSPGAIYQETQYF | TRBJ2-5 | - | - | TRBV5-1
TGTGCCAGCAGCGTTGGGGACAGCTTATTTTCTAACTATGGCTACACCTTC | CASSVGDSLFSNYGYTF | TRBJ1-2 | TRBD1 | - | TRBV9
TGCGCCAGCAGCCTGGAGGGGGTCGGGGCAGATACGCAGTATTTT | CASSLEGVGADTQYF | TRBJ2-3 | - | - | TRBV5-1
TGTGCCAGCAGCCCCAACAGTTATAGCAATCAGCCCCAGCATTTT | CASSPNSYSNQPQHF | TRBJ1-5 | - | - | TRBV7-2
TGCGCCAGCCGGGATTTTGGGGAAGCTTTCTTT | CASRDFGEAFF | TRBJ1-1 | - | once | TRBV10-2
TGTGCCAGCAGCTTAGGGGCGGGTAGCTCCTACGAGCAGTACTTC | CASSLGAGSSYEQYF | TRBJ2-7 | - | - | TRBV7-2
TGTGCCAGCAGTTTAGCGGGGAGCTCCTACAATGAGCAGTTCTTC | CASSLAGSSYNEQFF | TRBJ2-1 | TRBD2 | - | TRBV6-5
TGTGCCAGCGGAGAAACAGGGTCCCCCACAGATACGCAGTATTTT | CASGETGSPTDTQYF | TRBJ2-3 | - | - | TRBV27
TGTGCCAGCACCGGGGACAGACGCGAGCAGTACTTC | CASTGDRREQYF | TRBJ2-7 | TRBD1 | - | TRBV6-1
TGTGCCAGCAGCGGGGACTTCACGACCGGGGAGCTGTTTTTT | CASSGDFTTGELFF | TRBJ2-2 | - | few | TRBV9
TGTGCCAGCGGGCGGGGGAACTACGAGCAGTACTTC | CASGRGNYEQYF | TRBJ2-7 | TRBD2 | few | TRBV13
TGTGCCAGCTCACCGGGACAGGTCTCCTATGGCTACACCTTC | CASSPGQVSYGYTF | TRBJ1-2 | TRBD1 | - | TRBV18
TGTGCCAGCAGCTTAGGGACAGTCCACGAGCAGTACTTC | CASSLGTVHEQYF | TRBJ2-7 | - | - | TRBV7-2
TGTGCCTGGAGTGTTAGTCGGCAGCCCCAGCATTTT | CAWSVSRQPQHF | TRBJ1-5 | - | - | TRBV30
TGTGCTAGTGGTTTACCACTTGCGGGGGGGTACAATGAGCAGTTCTTC | CASGLPLAGGYNEQFF | TRBJ2-1 | TRBD2 | - | TRBV12-5
TGTGCCAGCAGCTGGACAGGATCTGAAGATACGCAGTATTTT | CASSWTGSEDTQYF | TRBJ2-3 | TRBD1 | - | TRBV6-5
TGCGCCAGCATTTTCGTCGCTAGCGGGAGGGCCGGTTTTTTAAATGAGCAGTTCTTC | CASIFVASGRAGFLNEQFF | TRBJ2-1 | TRBD2 | - | TRBV10-1
TGTGCCAGCCTCCAGGGACAGGGATCGGTGAACACTGAAGCTTTCTTT | CASLQGQGSVNTEAFF | TRBJ1-1 | TRBD1 | few | TRBV10-3
TGTGCCAGCAGTTTATACAGCGGTTTGGATACGCAGTATTTT | CASSLYSGLDTQYF | TRBJ2-3 | - | - | TRBV28
TGTGCCAGCAGTTTTCTGAATTCACCCCTCCACTTT | CASSFLNSPLHF | TRBJ1-6 | - | - | TRBV27
TGTGCCACCAGCAGGGAAAGATATCCGGGCGGGAGCACAGATACGCAGTATTTT | CATSRERYPGGSTDTQYF | TRBJ2-3 | - | - | TRBV15
TGTGCCAGCATGGGGGGATCTAACTATGGCTACACCTTC | CASMGGSNYGYTF | TRBJ1-2 | - | - | TRBV28
TGTGCCAGCAGCCCCGCCGGCGGGGAGCTGTTTTTT | CASSPAGGELFF | TRBJ2-2 | - | - | TRBV7-9
TGTGCCAGCAGCTTAGGTAGAGAGACCCAGTACTTC | CASSLGRETQYF | TRBJ2-5 | - | - | TRBV7-2
TGTGCCATCAGCACTAGCGGTTTCCAAGAGACCCAGTACTTC | CAISTSGFQETQYF | TRBJ2-5 | TRBD2 | - | TRBV10-3
TGTGCCAGCAGTTGGCTCGAGCGGGGCCCCTACAATGAGCAGTTCTTC | CASSWLERGPYNEQFF | TRBJ2-1 | TRBD2 | - | TRBV28
TGTGCCAGCAGCTTGGTAGCGGGAGGGCCTCGAACCTACGAGCAGTACTTC | CASSLVAGGPRTYEQYF | TRBJ2-7 | TRBD2 | few | TRBV11-2
TGCGCCAGCAGCTTGGACAGGATCGAGCAGTACTTC | CASSLDRIEQYF | TRBJ2-7 | - | once | TRBV5-1
TGTGCCAGCAGTCCACCCCGACAGGGGGCGGGTCAGCCCCAGCATTTT | CASSPPRQGAGQPQHF | TRBJ1-5 | TRBD1 | few | TRBV28
TGTGCCAGCAGTTTTGACAGCGAAACTCCGGGTGAAAAACTGTTTTTT | CASSFDSETPGEKLFF | TRBJ1-4 | - | once | TRBV28
TGTGCCAGCAGCTTCGAGACAGCGAGCCAGCCCCAGCATTTT | CASSFETASQPQHF | TRBJ1-5 | - | - | TRBV7-8